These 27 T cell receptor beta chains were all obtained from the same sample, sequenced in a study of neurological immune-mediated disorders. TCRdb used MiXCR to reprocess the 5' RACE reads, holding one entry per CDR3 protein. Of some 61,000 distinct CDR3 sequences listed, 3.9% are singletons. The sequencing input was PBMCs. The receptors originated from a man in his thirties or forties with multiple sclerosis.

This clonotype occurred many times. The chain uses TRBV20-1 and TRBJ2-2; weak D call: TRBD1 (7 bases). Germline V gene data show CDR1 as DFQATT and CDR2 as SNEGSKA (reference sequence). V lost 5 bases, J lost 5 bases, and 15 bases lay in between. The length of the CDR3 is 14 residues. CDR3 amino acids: CSAPGPGGTGELFF. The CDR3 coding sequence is TGCAGTGCTCCCGGGCCAGGGGGGACCGGGGAGCTGTTTTTT.

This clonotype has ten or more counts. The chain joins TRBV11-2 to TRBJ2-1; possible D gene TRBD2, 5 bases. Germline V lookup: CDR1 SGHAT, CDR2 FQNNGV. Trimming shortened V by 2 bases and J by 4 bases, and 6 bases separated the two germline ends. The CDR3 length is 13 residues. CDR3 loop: CASSLSGYNEQFF. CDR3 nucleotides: TGTGCCAGCAGCTTAAGCGGTTACAATGAGCAGTTCTTC.

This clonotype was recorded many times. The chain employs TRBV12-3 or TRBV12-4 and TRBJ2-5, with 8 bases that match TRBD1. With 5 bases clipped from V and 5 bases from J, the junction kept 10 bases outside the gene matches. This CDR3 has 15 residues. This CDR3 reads CASSPPQGVRETQYF. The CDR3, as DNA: TGTGCCAGCAGTCCCCCACAGGGGGTTAGGGAGACCCAGTACTTC.

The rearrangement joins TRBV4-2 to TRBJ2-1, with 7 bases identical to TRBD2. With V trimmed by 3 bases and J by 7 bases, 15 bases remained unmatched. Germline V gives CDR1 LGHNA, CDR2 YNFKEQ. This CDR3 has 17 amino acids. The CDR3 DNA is TGTGCCAGCAGCCACACATACGGGACTATAATTGGTAATGAGCAGTTCTTC. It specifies CASSHTYGTIIGNEQFF.

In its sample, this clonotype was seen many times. The CDR3 DNA is TGTGCCAGCAGCCCAACAGGGTATAATTCACCCCTCCACTTT. Translation: CASSPTGYNSPLHF. This chain uses TRBV7-9 with TRBJ1-6, with a tentative D call TRBD1 (6 bases). The germline V gene has CDR1 SEHNR and CDR2 FQNEAQ (reference sequence). The germline V and J ends were trimmed by 5 bases and 4 bases, with 9 bases remaining between them. The CDR3 runs 14 residues.

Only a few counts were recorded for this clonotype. The CDR3 bases are TGTGCCAGCAGCCTAGAAACGGCTTCTGAAGCTTTCTTT. Translating gives CASSLETASEAFF. The V call is TRBV7-2, the J call TRBJ1-1; D not certain. Trimming pared 5 bases from V and 6 bases from J, leaving 13 bases between. CDR1 SGHTA and CDR2 FQGNSA come from the germline V gene. This CDR3 is 13 amino acids long.

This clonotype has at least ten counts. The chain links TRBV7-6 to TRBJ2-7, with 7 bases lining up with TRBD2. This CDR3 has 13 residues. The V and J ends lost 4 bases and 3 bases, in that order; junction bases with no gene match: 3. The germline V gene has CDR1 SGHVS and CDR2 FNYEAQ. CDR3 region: CASSSTSIYEQYF. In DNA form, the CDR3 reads TGTGCCAGCAGCTCGACTAGCATCTACGAGCAGTACTTC.

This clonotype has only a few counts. CDR3 coding DNA: TGTGCCAGCAGCCCCTGGACAGGGGGCGACTCCGGGGCCAACGTCCTGACTTTC. Protein: CASSPWTGGDSGANVLTF. The chain uses TRBV12-3 or TRBV12-4 and TRBJ2-6; 11 bases line up with TRBD1. The V segment lost 6 bases and the J segment 4 bases; nucleotides outside the gene matches: 11. The CDR3 covers 18 residues.

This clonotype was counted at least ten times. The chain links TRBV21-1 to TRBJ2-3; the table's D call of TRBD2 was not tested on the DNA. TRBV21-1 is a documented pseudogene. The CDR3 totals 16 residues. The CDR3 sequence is CASSSRTAGRADTQYF. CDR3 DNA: TGTGCCAGCAGCTCCCGGACTGCGGGGAGGGCAGATACGCAGTATTTT.

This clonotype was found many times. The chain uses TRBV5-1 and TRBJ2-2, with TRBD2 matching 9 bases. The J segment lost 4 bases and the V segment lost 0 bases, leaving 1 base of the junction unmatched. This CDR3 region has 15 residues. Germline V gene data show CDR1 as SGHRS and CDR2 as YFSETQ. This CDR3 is CASSLGLAVTGELFF. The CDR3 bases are TGCGCCAGCAGCTTGGGACTAGCGGTCACCGGGGAGCTGTTTTTT.

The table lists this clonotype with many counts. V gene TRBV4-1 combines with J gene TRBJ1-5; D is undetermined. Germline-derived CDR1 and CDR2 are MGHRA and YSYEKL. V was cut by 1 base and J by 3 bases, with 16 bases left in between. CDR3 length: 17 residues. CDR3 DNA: TGCGCCAGCAGCCAAGGGCCCGTGACCGAATACAATCAGCCCCAGCATTTT. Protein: CASSQGPVTEYNQPQHF.

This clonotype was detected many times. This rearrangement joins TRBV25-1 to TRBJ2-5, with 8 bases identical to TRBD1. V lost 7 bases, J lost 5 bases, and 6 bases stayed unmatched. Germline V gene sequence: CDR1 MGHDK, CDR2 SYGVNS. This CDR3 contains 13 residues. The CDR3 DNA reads TGTGCCAGCACTGGACAGGGTCGCGAGACCCAGTACTTC. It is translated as CASTGQGRETQYF.

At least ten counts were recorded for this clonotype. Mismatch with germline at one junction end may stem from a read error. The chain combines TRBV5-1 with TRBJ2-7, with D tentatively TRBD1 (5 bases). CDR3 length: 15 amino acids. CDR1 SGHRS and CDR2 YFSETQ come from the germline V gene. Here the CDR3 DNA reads TGCGCCAGCAGATTGGAGTGGGGCACCGTCATCGAGCAGTACTTC. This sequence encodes CASRLEWGTVIEQYF.

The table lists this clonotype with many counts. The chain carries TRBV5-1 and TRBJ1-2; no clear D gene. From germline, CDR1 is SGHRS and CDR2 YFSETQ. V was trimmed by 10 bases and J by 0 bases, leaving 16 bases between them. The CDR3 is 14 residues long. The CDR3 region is CAAEDTVPNYGYTF. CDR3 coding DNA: TGCGCCGCCGAAGACACTGTACCTAACTATGGCTACACCTTC.

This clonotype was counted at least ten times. In DNA form, the CDR3 reads TGTGCCAGCAGCTTAGAGGCTCAGGGGGGTAACTATGGCTACACCTTC. It yields the protein CASSLEAQGGNYGYTF. The rearrangement uses TRBV7-2 and TRBJ1-2; 7 bases line up with TRBD1. This CDR3 spans 16 amino acids. V lost 1 base, J lost 1 base, and 6 bases stayed unmatched. Looked up from germline, CDR1 is SGHTA and CDR2 is FQGNSA.

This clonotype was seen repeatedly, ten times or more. The CDR3 DNA reads as TGCGCCAGCTCAGTCCGAGGCTCCTACGAGCAGTACTTC. Its protein is CASSVRGSYEQYF. The chain employs TRBV10-2 and TRBJ2-7; D uncertain. The CDR3 contains 13 residues. Trimming shortened V by 8 bases and J by 0 bases, and 11 bases separated the two germline ends. Germline loops: CDR1 WSHSY, CDR2 SAAADI.

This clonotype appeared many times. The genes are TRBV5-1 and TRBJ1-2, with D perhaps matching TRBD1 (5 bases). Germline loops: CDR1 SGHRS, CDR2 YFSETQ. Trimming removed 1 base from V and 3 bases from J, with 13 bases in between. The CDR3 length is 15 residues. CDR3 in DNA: TGCGCCAGCAGCTTGTTCCCCGTAGGGGACTATGGCTACACCTTC. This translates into CASSLFPVGDYGYTF.

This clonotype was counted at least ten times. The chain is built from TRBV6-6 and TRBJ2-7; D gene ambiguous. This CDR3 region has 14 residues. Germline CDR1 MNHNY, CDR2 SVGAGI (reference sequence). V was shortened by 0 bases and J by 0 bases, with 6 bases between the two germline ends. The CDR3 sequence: CASSYSTASYEQYF. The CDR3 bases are TGTGCCAGCAGTTACTCGACTGCCTCCTACGAGCAGTACTTC.

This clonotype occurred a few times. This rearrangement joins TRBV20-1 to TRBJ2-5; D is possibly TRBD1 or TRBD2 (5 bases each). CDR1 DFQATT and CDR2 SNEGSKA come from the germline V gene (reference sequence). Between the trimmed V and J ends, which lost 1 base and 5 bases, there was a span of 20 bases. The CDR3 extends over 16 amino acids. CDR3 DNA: TGCAGTGCTAGAGGTGGGGGACCCTCTAAAGGGGAGACCCAGTACTTC. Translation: CSARGGGPSKGETQYF.

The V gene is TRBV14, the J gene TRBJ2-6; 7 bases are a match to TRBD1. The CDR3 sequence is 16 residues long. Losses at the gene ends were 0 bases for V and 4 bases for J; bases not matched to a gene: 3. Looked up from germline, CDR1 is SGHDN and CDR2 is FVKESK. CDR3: CASSQEQGSGANVLTF. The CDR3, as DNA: TGTGCCAGCAGCCAAGAACAGGGGTCAGGGGCCAACGTCCTGACTTTC.

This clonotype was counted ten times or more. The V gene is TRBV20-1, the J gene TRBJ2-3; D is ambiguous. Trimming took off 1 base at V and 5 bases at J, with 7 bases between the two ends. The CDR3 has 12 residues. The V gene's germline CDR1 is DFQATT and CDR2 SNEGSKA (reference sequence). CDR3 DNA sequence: TGCAGTGCTAGAGGGCTTGGAGATACGCAGTATTTT. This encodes CSARGLGDTQYF.

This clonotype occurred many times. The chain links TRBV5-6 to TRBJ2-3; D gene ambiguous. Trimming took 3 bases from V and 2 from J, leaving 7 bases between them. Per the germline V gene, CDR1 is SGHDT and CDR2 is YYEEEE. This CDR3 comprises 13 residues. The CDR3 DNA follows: TGTGCCAGCAGCTCCCTAGTCACAGATACGCAGTATTTT. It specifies CASSSLVTDTQYF.

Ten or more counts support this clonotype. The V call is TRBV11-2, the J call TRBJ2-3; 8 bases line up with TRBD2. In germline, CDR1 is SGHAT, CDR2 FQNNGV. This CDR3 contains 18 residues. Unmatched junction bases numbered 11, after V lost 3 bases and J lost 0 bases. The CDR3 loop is CASSFSSGGYYSTDTQYF. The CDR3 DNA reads TGTGCCAGCAGCTTTTCAAGCGGGGGATACTATAGCACAGATACGCAGTATTTT.

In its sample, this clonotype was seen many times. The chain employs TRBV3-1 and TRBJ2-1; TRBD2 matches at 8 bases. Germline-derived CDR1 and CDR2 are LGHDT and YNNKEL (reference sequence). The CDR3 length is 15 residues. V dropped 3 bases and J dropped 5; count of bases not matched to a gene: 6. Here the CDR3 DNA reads TGTGCCAGCAGCCACCTTAGAGCGGGGGACAATGAGCAGTTCTTC. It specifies CASSHLRAGDNEQFF.

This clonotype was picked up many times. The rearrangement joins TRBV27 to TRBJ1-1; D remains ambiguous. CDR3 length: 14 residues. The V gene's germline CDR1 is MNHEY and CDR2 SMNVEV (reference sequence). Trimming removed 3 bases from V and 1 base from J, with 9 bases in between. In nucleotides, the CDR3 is TGTGCCAGCAGTTTTTCCGGGCCGAACACTGAAGCTTTCTTT. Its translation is CASSFSGPNTEAFF.

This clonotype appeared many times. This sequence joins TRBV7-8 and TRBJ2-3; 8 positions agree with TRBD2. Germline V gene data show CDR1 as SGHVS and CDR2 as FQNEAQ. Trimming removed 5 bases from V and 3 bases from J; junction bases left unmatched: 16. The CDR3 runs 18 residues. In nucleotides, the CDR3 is TGTGCCAGCAGCAGAGCGAGAGTAGTAGCGGGGTGGACAGATACGCAGTATTTT. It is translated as CASSRARVVAGWTDTQYF.

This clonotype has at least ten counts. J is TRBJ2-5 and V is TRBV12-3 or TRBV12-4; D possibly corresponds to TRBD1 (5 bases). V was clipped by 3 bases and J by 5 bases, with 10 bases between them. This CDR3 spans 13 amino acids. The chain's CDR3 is CASSFAGQETQYF. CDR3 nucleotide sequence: TGTGCCAGCAGTTTCGCAGGGCAGGAGACCCAGTACTTC.